Sequencing of this T cell receptor (beta chain) was carried out in a study of cytomegalovirus exposure and HLA in healthy donors. Primers for the PCR totalled 60 Vbeta and 13 Jbeta. The data were produced by immunoSEQ multiplex PCR, yet TCRdb's version contains in-frame clones alone and is incomplete. Recorded for this sample: 130,000 or so clones. The V gene's germline CDR1 is SGHRS and CDR2 YFSETQ. The ends were cut back, 0 bases at V and 3 bases at J, with 6 bases in the middle. CDR3 length: 13 amino acids. The chain employs TRBV5-1 and TRBJ1-1; the D gene is possibly TRBD1 (6 bases). The TCR comes from a woman in her forties in good health and CMV-seronegative. Sequencing was carried out using PBMCs. The chain's CDR3 is CASSLGTDTEAFF. CDR3 nucleotides: TGCGCCAGCAGCTTGGGGACAGACACTGAAGCTTTCTTT.